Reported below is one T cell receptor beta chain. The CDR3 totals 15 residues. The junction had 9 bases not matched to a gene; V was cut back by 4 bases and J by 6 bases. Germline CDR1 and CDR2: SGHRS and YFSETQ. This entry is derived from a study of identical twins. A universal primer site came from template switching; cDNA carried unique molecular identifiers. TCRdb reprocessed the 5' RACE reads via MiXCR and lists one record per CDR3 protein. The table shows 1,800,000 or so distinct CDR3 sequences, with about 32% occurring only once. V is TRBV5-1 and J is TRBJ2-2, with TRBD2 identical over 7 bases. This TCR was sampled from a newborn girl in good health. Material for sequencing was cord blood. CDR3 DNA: TGCGCCAGCAGCCAGCGGGACGGATTGGCCGGGGAGCTGTTTTTT. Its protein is CASSQRDGLAGELFF.